This TCR beta chain was recovered during a study of T cells in Graves' hyperthyroidism and ophthalmopathy. Points on this clonotype: Its matching antigen is unknown.

General study results and limits: Ophthalmopathy onset followed model prediction by a median roughly 6 months.

Stability of Graves' hyperthyroidism was defined as absent ophthalmopathy progression within 18 months. The study based diagnoses on clinical symptoms, serum thyroxine and TRAb, thyroid ultrasound and orbital computed tomography. Source material for PBMCs was about 10 ml fresh peripheral blood. Amplification targeted TCR beta CDR3 regions from RNA transcripts. First-round RT-PCR with HTBI primers amplified the TCR CDR3 region. TCRdb analysed the multiplex PCR reads with MiXCR anew, one entry per CDR3 protein. Found here are hundreds of thousands of distinct CDR3 sequences, more than 15% of them singletons; the top ten hold around 7.7%. CDR1 and CDR2 (germline): LNHNV, YYDKDF (reference sequence). The CDR3 loop spans 15 amino acids. Unmatched junction bases numbered 9, after V lost 1 base and J lost 8 bases.

Specimen: blood. The rearrangement uses TRBV15 and TRBJ1-2, with 8 positions matching TRBD1. The clonotype originates from a woman between 18 and 29 years old with Graves' hyperthyroidism. This chain's CDR3 is CATSRVGQGARGYTF. The CDR3 nucleotides are TGTGCCACCAGCAGAGTCGGGCAGGGGGCCAGGGGCTACACCTTC.